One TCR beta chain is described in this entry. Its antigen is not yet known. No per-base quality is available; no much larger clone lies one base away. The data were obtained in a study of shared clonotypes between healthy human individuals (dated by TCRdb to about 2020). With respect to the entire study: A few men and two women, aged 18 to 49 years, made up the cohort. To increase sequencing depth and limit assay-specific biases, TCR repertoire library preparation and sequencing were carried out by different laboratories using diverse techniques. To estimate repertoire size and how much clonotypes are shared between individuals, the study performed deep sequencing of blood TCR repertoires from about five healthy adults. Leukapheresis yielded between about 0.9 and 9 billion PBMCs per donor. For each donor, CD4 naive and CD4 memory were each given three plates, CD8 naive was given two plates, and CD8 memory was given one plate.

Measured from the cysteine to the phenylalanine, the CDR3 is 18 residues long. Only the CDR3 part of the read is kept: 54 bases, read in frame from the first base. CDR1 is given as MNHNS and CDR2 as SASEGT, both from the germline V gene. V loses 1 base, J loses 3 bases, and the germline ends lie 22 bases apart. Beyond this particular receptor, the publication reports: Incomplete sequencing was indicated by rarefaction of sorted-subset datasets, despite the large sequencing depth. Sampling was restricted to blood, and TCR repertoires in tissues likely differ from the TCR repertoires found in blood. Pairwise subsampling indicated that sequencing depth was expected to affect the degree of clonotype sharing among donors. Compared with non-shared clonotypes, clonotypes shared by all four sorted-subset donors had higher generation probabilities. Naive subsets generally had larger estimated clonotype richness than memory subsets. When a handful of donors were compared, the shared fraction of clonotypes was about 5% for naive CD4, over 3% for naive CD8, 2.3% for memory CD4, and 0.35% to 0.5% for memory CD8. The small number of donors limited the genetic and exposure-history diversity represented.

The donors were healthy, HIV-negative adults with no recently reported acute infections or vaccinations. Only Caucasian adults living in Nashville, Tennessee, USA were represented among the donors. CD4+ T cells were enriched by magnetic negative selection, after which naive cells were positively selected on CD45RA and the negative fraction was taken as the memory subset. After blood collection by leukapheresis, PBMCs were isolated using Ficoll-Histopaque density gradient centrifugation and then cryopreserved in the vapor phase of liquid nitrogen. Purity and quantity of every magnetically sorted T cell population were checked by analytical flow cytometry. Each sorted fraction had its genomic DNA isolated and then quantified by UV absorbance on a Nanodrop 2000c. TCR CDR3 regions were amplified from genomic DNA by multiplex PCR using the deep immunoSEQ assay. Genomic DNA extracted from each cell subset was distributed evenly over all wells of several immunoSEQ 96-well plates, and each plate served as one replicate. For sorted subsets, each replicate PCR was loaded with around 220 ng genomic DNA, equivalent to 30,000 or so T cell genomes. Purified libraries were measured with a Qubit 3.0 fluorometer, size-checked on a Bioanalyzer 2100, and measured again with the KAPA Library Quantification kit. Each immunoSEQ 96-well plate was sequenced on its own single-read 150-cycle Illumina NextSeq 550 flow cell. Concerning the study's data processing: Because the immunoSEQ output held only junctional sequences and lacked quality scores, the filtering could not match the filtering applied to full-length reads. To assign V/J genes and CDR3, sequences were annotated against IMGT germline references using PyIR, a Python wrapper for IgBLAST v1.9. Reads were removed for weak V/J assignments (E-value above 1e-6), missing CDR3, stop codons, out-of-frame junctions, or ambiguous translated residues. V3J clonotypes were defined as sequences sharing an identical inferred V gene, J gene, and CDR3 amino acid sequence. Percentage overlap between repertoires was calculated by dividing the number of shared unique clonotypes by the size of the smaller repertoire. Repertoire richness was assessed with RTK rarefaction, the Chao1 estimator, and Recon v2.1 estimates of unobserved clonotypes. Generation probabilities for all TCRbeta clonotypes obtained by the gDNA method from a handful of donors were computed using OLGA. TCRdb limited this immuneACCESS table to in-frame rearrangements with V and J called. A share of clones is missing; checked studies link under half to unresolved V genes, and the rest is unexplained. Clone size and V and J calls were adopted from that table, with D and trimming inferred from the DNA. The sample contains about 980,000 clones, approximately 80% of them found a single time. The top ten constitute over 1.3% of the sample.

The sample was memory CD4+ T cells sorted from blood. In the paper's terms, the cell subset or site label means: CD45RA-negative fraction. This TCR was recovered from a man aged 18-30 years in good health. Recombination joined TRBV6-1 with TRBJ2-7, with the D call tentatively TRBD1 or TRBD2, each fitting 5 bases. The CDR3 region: CASSEEFSRGPHYYEQYF. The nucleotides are TGTGCCAGCAGTGAAGAGTTTAGTAGGGGACCCCACTACTACGAGCAGTACTTC.